The 22 T cell receptor beta chains in this list originate from one sample, sequenced in a study of blood T cell repertoires in COVID-19. The repertoire was sequenced with immunoSEQ multiplex PCR; TCRdb's copy has only in-frame clones and lacks some. The table lists 250,000 or so clones, approximately 80% of them singletons, with approximately 2.3% in the top ten. The sequenced sample consisted of peripheral blood. Receptor source: a man aged 40-50 years who had recovered from COVID-19.

V and J are TRBV30 and TRBJ2-1, with D possibly matching TRBD2 (6 bases). Between the trimmed V and J ends, which lost 2 bases and 8 bases, there was a span of 13 bases. The CDR3 spans 13 residues. The germline V gene encodes CDR1 GTSNPN and CDR2 SVGIG (reference sequence). This CDR3 reads CAWSSLEGDEQFF. DNA of the CDR3: TGTGCCTGGAGTTCCCTGGAGGGCGATGAGCAGTTCTTC. The full variable domain, completed using reference TRBV30 and TRBJ2-1, is SQTIHQWPATLVQPVGSPLSLECTVEGTSNPNLYWYRQAAGRGLQLLFYSVGIGQISSEVPQNLSASRPQDRQFILSSKKLLLSDSGFYLCAWSSLEGDEQFFGPGTRLTVL.

This clone was detected only once. The chain carries TRBV5-1 and TRBJ2-7, with 11 positions matching TRBD2. With V trimmed by 2 bases and J by 6 bases, 4 bases remained unmatched. CDR3 size: 14 residues. Germline V lookup: CDR1 SGHRS, CDR2 YFSETQ. CDR3 nucleotide sequence: TGCGCCAGCAGCTTTAGCGGGGGGGCTCTCGAGCAGTACTTC. This translates into CASSFSGGALEQYF. The full variable domain, its missing parts supplied by reference TRBV5-1 and TRBJ2-7, is KAGVTQTPRYLIKTRGQQVTLSCSPISGHRSVSWYQQTPGQGLQFLFEYFSETQRNKGNFPGRFSGRQFSNSRSEMNVSTLELGDSALYLCASSFSGGALEQYFGPGTRLTVT.

V usage is TRBV18 and J usage is TRBJ1-2, with 10 bases fitting TRBD1. The junction had 10 bases not matched to a gene; V was cut back by 6 bases and J by 3 bases. Germline V gene data show CDR1 as KGHSH and CDR2 as LQKENI. The CDR3 consists of 16 residues. The DNA for the CDR3 is TGTGCCAGCTCGTCGGGACAGGGGTCCGAGGACTATGGCTACACCTTC. Its protein product is CASSSGQGSEDYGYTF.

The chain carries TRBV7-9 and TRBJ2-3; 8 positions match TRBD1. This CDR3 is 14 amino acids long. Germline assignment: CDR1 SEHNR and CDR2 FQNEAQ (reference sequence). Trimming cost V 3 bases and J 6 bases; bases outside gene matches: 5. The CDR3 DNA is TGTGCCAGCAGCTTTCAGGGGGCGCGTGATACGCAGTATTTT. Its protein is CASSFQGARDTQYF.

The chain recombines TRBV10-2 with TRBJ2-6; D perhaps matches TRBD1 (6 bases). CDR3 length: 18 amino acids. V was pared by 0 bases and J by 0 bases, with 12 bases between. From germline, CDR1 is WSHSY and CDR2 SAAADI. For the CDR3, the DNA is TGCGCCAGCAGTGAGTCTCAGGGGCCTAGCTCTGGGGCCAACGTCCTGACTTTC. Protein: CASSESQGPSSGANVLTF.

This rearrangement joins TRBV29-1 to TRBJ1-2; TRBD1 aligns across 7 bases. Germline lookup yields CDR1 SQVTM and CDR2 ANQGSEA. After removal of 5 bases from V and 8 bases from J, the junction contained 8 bases not matched to a gene. This CDR3 has 12 amino acids. CDR3 loop: CSVPTGRRGYTF. CDR3 in DNA: TGCAGCGTTCCGACAGGGAGAAGAGGCTACACCTTC.

The rearrangement joins TRBV11-2 to TRBJ1-1, with TRBD1 identical over 8 bases. V shed 1 base, J shed 3 bases, and the junction held 4 bases outside the gene matches. The CDR3 sequence is 15 residues long. CDR1 SGHAT and CDR2 FQNNGV come from the germline V gene. CDR3 residues: CASSLGTGLYTEAFF. CDR3 sequence (DNA): TGTGCCAGCAGCTTAGGGACAGGGTTATACACTGAAGCTTTCTTT.

The chain is built from TRBV7-2 and TRBJ1-2; TRBD1 aligns across 7 bases. Trimming removed 5 bases from V and 4 bases from J; junction bases left unmatched: 7. The CDR3 contains 14 residues. Per germline, CDR1 SGHTA and CDR2 FQGNSA. CDR3 nucleotides: TGTGCCAGCAGCACGGCCGGGACAGTCTATGGCTACACCTTC. Translated: CASSTAGTVYGYTF.

The V and J genes are TRBV5-1 and TRBJ2-7; 13 nucleotides agree with TRBD2. The trim removed 5 bases at V and 5 bases at J, leaving 4 bases unmatched. Per the germline V gene, CDR1 is SGHRS and CDR2 is YFSETQ. The CDR3 covers 14 residues. The CDR3 region has the DNA TGCGCCAGCAGTTTTGGACTAGCGGGAGACGAGCAGTACTTC. It translates to CASSFGLAGDEQYF.

This rearrangement joins TRBV18 to TRBJ1-4; 8 positions match TRBD1. The CDR3 spans 14 residues. CDR1 and CDR2 (germline): KGHSH, LQKENI. J gave up 8 bases and V 6 bases, and 8 bases lay outside the gene matches. This chain's CDR3 is CASSSDRAREKLFF. The CDR3 DNA reads as TGTGCCAGCTCGTCGGACAGGGCGAGGGAAAAACTGTTTTTT.

This rearrangement joins TRBV5-1 to TRBJ2-2; 8 nucleotides align to TRBD1. This CDR3 is built from 15 residues. J gave up 3 bases and V 4 bases, and 5 bases lay outside the gene matches. The germline V gene encodes CDR1 SGHRS and CDR2 YFSETQ. The CDR3: CASSSLQGDTGELFF. CDR3 sequence (DNA): TGCGCCAGCAGCAGTCTACAGGGGGACACCGGGGAGCTGTTTTTT.

V usage is TRBV5-4 and J usage is TRBJ2-5; the match to TRBD2 covers 8 bases. CDR3 length: 15 residues. CDR1 and CDR2 (germline): SGHNT, YYREEE (reference sequence). Germline trimming cut 2 bases from V and 6 bases from J; bases unmatched to any gene: 9. Written as DNA, the CDR3 is TGTGCCAGCAGCTTACTAACGGGGGGGAAAAAGACCCAGTACTTC. It specifies CASSLLTGGKKTQYF.

V usage is TRBV5-4 and J usage is TRBJ2-7, with 9 bases matching TRBD1. With 0 bases clipped from V and 3 bases from J, the junction kept 7 bases outside the gene matches. Germline V CDR1 and CDR2: SGHNT, YYREEE (reference sequence). The CDR3 is 16 amino acids. The CDR3 DNA is TGTGCCAGCAGCTTGGGAGGGGGACAGGGACACTACGAGCAGTACTTC. Its protein product is CASSLGGGQGHYEQYF.

V usage is TRBV10-3 and J usage is TRBJ2-1, with 7 bases matching TRBD2. Losses at the gene ends were 0 bases for V and 3 bases for J; bases not matched to a gene: 8. Germline V CDR1 and CDR2: ENHRY, SYGVKD. CDR3 length: 17 amino acids. CDR3 sequence (DNA): TGTGCCATCAGTGAGTCGATTATCGGGGAGGGCTACAATGAGCAGTTCTTC. Translating gives CAISESIIGEGYNEQFF.

About this clone itself: Compared with germline, one end of the junction differs, possibly owing to a read error. This sequence joins TRBV6-1 and TRBJ2-7; tentatively, D is TRBD1 (5 bases). CDR3 length: 12 residues. Germline V gene data show CDR1 as MNHNS and CDR2 as SASEGT. The CDR3 here is CASNQGGYEQYF. CDR3 sequence (DNA): TGTGCTAGCAACCAGGGTGGTTACGAGCAGTACTTC.

V usage is TRBV3-1 (or the pseudogene TRBV3-2) and J usage is TRBJ2-1; 8 bases line up with TRBD2. CDR1 is LGHDT, CDR2 YNNKEL, per germline (reference sequence). Germline trimming cut 4 bases from V and 0 bases from J; bases unmatched to any gene: 2. The CDR3 totals 15 residues. CDR3 nucleotides: TGTGCCAGCAGCCCGCGGGGGGACTCCTACAATGAGCAGTTCTTC. Its translation: CASSPRGDSYNEQFF.

The chain is built from TRBV5-1 and TRBJ1-1, with D perhaps TRBD1 (5 bases). V was pared by 4 bases and J by 5 bases, with 15 bases between. Germline V gene lookup returns CDR1 SGHRS and CDR2 YFSETQ. The CDR3 length is 14 residues. The CDR3 loop reads CASSTAEGSTEAFF. CDR3 DNA: TGCGCCAGCAGCACGGCGGAGGGGAGTACTGAAGCTTTCTTT.

The CDR3 nucleotides are TGTGCCAGCAGTGCGGGACAGTCGAACACCGGGGAGCTGTTTTTT. Translated: CASSAGQSNTGELFF. The chain recombines TRBV2 with TRBJ2-2; 7 nucleotides align to TRBD1. Germline values: CDR1 SNHLY, CDR2 FYNNEI. This CDR3 has 15 amino acids. The V gene end was trimmed by 4 bases and the J gene end by 0 bases; junction bases not matched to a gene: 2. Variable domain in full (rest from reference TRBV2 and TRBJ2-2): EPEVTQTPSHQVTQMGQEVILRCVPISNHLYFYWYRQILGQKVEFLVSFYNNEISEKSEIFDDQFSVERPDGSNFTLKIRSTKLEDSAMYFCASSAGQSNTGELFFGEGSRLTVL.

The V and J genes are TRBV7-9 and TRBJ2-7, with TRBD2 matching 9 bases. The CDR3 covers 14 residues. Trimming cost V 1 base and J 5 bases; bases outside gene matches: 3. Germline V gene lookup returns CDR1 SEHNR and CDR2 FQNEAQ (reference sequence). Here the CDR3 DNA reads TGTGCCAGCAGCTTAGGCGGGGGGGCCGACGAGCAGTACTTC. Translating gives CASSLGGGADEQYF.

The chain recombines TRBV12-3 or TRBV12-4 with TRBJ2-1; TRBD1 is a possible D gene (6 bases). CDR3 length equals 12 residues. Trimming took off 6 bases at V and 5 bases at J, with 8 bases between the two ends. The CDR3 nucleotides read TGTGCCAGCAGAGGGGACAACAATGAGCAGTTCTTC. It is translated as CASRGDNNEQFF.

The gene calls are TRBV4-3 and TRBJ2-2; 13 bases are a match to TRBD2. CDR3 length: 15 residues. The junction had 6 bases not matched to a gene; V was cut back by 6 bases and J by 8 bases. The V gene's germline CDR1 is LGHNA and CDR2 YSLEER. The CDR3 coding sequence is TGCGCCAGCAGTCCGACTAGCGGGAGGTTAGGGGAGCTGTTTTTT. Protein: CASSPTSGRLGELFF.

V is TRBV3-1 (or the pseudogene TRBV3-2) and J is TRBJ2-1, with D perhaps matching TRBD2 (6 bases). This CDR3 contains 16 residues. Per the germline V gene, CDR1 is LGHDT and CDR2 is YNNKEL (reference sequence). The germline V and J ends were trimmed by 0 bases and 0 bases, with 9 bases remaining between them. CDR3 nucleotides: TGTGCCAGCAGCCAAGATAGCGGTTCCTCCTACAATGAGCAGTTCTTC. Encoded protein: CASSQDSGSSYNEQFF.